The rows below give T cell receptor beta chains drawn from one sample of a study of blood T cell repertoires in COVID-19. TCRdb's table, derived via immunoSEQ multiplex PCR, lists solely in-frame clones and lacks some. Of tens of thousands of clones in the sample, around 85% were seen once. Sample: peripheral blood. These receptors all come from a man between 65 and 79 years old with acute or convalescent COVID-19. The CDR3 runs from the conserved cysteine through the conserved F or W. D genes are given only for firm matches. Only some rows state a clone size, as once, few, many or a class for expanded clones.

>NA|TRBD2|TRBV20-1|TRBJ2-7
CSASVVTSGSYEQYF
TGCAGTGCTAGTGTGGTGACTAGCGGGAGTTACGAGCAGTACTTC
>NA|NA|TRBV5-5|TRBJ1-1
CASSLSPGENTEAFF
TGTGCCAGCAGCTTGTCACCGGGAGAAAACACTGAAGCTTTCTTT
>NA|TRBD1|TRBV6-5|TRBJ1-5
CASRGTGGSNQPQHF
TGTGCCAGCAGGGGGACAGGGGGGAGCAATCAGCCCCAGCATTTT
>NA|NA|TRBV3-1/TRBV3-2|TRBJ1-5
CASSQGTGNQPQHF
TGTGCCAGCAGCCAAGGAACAGGTAATCAGCCCCAGCATTTT
>NA|TRBD2|TRBV2|TRBJ2-1
CASSEASGIGLDEQFF
TGTGCCAGCAGTGAAGCTAGCGGGATAGGTCTGGATGAGCAGTTCTTC
>NA|NA|TRBV5-4|TRBJ1-4
CASSSGQINEKLFF
TGTGCCAGCAGTTCTGGACAGATTAATGAAAAACTGTTTTTT
>many|TRBD1|TRBV6-5|TRBJ1-2
CASSYGTGGLSYGYTF
TGTGCCAGCAGTTACGGGACAGGGGGTTTGAGCTATGGCTACACCTTC
>NA|TRBD2|TRBV27|TRBJ2-3
CASSPGLAGPGF
TGTGCCAGCAGTCCGGGACTAGCGGGGCCCGGTTTT
>NA|TRBD2|TRBV4-2|TRBJ2-3
CASSLFGGLAGADTQYF
TGTGCCAGCAGCCTCTTCGGGGGCCTAGCGGGAGCAGATACGCAGTATTTT
>NA|NA|TRBV11-2|TRBJ1-1
CASSFPMNGGEGF
TGTGCCAGCAGCTTCCCCATGAATGGGGGCGAGGGCTTT
>NA|TRBD1|TRBV6-5|TRBJ1-1
CASRRDRDSEAFF
TGTGCCAGCAGGAGGGACAGGGACTCAGAAGCTTTCTTT
>few|TRBD1|TRBV5-4|TRBJ2-3
CASSSLSGGLTDTQYF
TGTGCCAGCAGCTCTTTATCAGGGGGCCTCACAGATACGCAGTATTTT
>once|TRBD1|TRBV18|TRBJ2-1
CASARDRAYNEQFF
TGTGCCAGCGCCCGGGACAGGGCCTACAATGAGCAGTTCTTC
>NA|NA|TRBV7-9|TRBJ2-2
CASSSAGLAGTGELFF
TGTGCCAGCAGCTCCGCGGGGCTAGCTGGGACCGGGGAGCTGTTTTTT
>NA|TRBD2|TRBV7-8|TRBJ2-3
CASSLASAGGPDTQYF
TGTGCCAGCAGCTTAGCGTCGGCGGGAGGGCCTGATACGCAGTATTTT
>NA|TRBD2|TRBV6-5|TRBJ2-7
CASLRAGGGREEQYF
TGTGCCAGCCTACGTGCGGGAGGTGGGAGAGAAGAGCAGTACTTC
>NA|TRBD2|TRBV2|TRBJ2-7
CASSPSGIIRYEQYF
TGTGCCAGCAGTCCTAGCGGGATTATTAGGTACGAGCAGTACTTC
>NA|TRBD2|TRBV7-2|TRBJ2-5
CASSLPSGNRETQYF
TGTGCCAGCAGCTTACCTAGCGGGAATAGGGAGACCCAGTACTTC
>NA|TRBD1|TRBV25-1|TRBJ2-3
CASRQGGTDTQYF
TGTGCCAGCAGACAGGGGGGCACAGATACGCAGTATTTT
>NA|TRBD1|TRBV30|TRBJ1-1
CACTGTGNTEAFF
TGTGCCTGTACCGGGACAGGGAACACTGAAGCTTTCTTT
>NA|NA|TRBV28|TRBJ2-3
CASSSPPKHTDTQYF
TGTGCCAGCAGTTCCCCCCCCAAACACACAGATACGCAGTATTTT
>NA|NA|TRBV29-1|TRBJ1-2
CSVDEGYTF
TGCAGCGTTGACGAGGGCTACACCTTC
>NA|TRBD1|TRBV9|TRBJ2-4
CASSLTGDADIQYF
TGTGCCAGCAGCCTTACAGGGGATGCGGACATTCAGTACTTC
>NA|NA|TRBV18|TRBJ2-7
CASSRILTAAYEQYF
TGTGCCAGCTCACGTATCTTGACAGCCGCCTACGAGCAGTACTTC
>many|TRBD1|TRBV19|TRBJ2-7
CASSLQGAGTYEQYF
TGTGCCAGTAGTCTACAGGGGGCCGGGACCTACGAGCAGTACTTC
>NA|TRBD2|TRBV7-2|TRBJ2-1
CASSPTGTSGYNEQFF
TGTGCCAGCAGCCCCACCGGGACTAGCGGCTACAATGAGCAGTTCTTC
>NA|TRBD2|TRBV30|TRBJ2-7
CAWSVLAGGRWEQYF
TGTGCCTGGAGTGTACTAGCGGGAGGTAGGTGGGAGCAGTACTTC
>NA|NA|TRBV3-1/TRBV3-2|TRBJ1-2
CASSQDRGPQDGYTF
TGTGCCAGCAGCCAAGATAGGGGCCCCCAAGATGGCTACACCTTC
>NA|TRBD1|TRBV6-2/TRBV6-3|TRBJ2-7
CASSYSLGQGVFYEQYF
TGTGCCAGCAGTTACTCTCTCGGACAGGGAGTTTTCTACGAGCAGTACTTC
>NA|NA|TRBV30|TRBJ1-5
CAWSLGLRQPQHF
TGTGCCTGGAGTTTAGGACTCCGTCAGCCCCAGCATTTT
>NA|TRBD2|TRBV6-2/TRBV6-3|TRBJ2-7
CASSGLTSGIYEQYF
TGTGCCAGCAGTGGTTTGACTAGCGGAATCTACGAGCAGTACTTC
>NA|TRBD2|TRBV6-5|TRBJ2-1
CASTLGGDYNEQFF
TGTGCCAGCACCTTGGGGGGGGACTACAATGAGCAGTTCTTC
>NA|NA|TRBV9|TRBJ2-5
CASSENSQETQYF
TGTGCCAGCAGCGAGAACAGCCAAGAGACCCAGTACTTC
>NA|TRBD1|TRBV11-1|TRBJ2-3
CASSFRGLTDTQYF
TGTGCCAGCAGCTTCAGGGGGCTGACAGATACGCAGTATTTT
>NA|NA|TRBV6-5|TRBJ1-2
CASSSNRANYGYTF
TGTGCCAGCAGTTCCAACAGGGCTAACTATGGCTACACCTTC
>NA|NA|TRBV4-2|TRBJ2-3
CASSPTPRTAFTDTQYF
TGTGCCAGCAGCCCTACCCCGAGGACTGCTTTCACAGATACGCAGTATTTT
>few|NA|TRBV9|TRBJ1-2
CASSPSGTANYGYTF
TGTGCCAGCAGCCCGTCCGGGACTGCGAACTATGGCTACACCTTC